This T cell receptor (beta chain) stems from a study of T cells in Graves' hyperthyroidism and ophthalmopathy. The wider study: Peripheral blood was taken when the disease was first diagnosed, before any treatment began. Whole-study findings and limits: Most thyroid clonotypes expanded above 0.001 appeared in blood too.

Concerning this clonotype: Its antigen is not identified.

Researchers defined stable Graves' hyperthyroidism as no ophthalmopathy progression within 18 months. It was 8 to 10 ml of fresh peripheral blood that supplied the PBMCs. Trimming removed 7 bases at V and 4 bases at J, with 10 bases between. The CDR3 sequence is 12 residues long. RNA transcripts provided the source from which TCR beta CDR3 regions were amplified. A first-round RT-PCR of the TCR CDR3 used the HTBI primer set. TCRdb analysed the multiplex PCR reads with MiXCR anew, one entry per CDR3 protein. The sample has about 520,000 distinct CDR3 sequences; around 20% are singletons. J is TRBJ2-5 and V is TRBV12-3 or TRBV12-4; D may match TRBD1 or TRBD2 (5 bases each). Sequencing was carried out using blood. This TCR derives from a man in his late teens or twenties with Graves' hyperthyroidism. Here the CDR3 reads CASNEGSETQYF. The CDR3 DNA is TGTGCCAGCAACGAGGGGTCAGAGACCCAGTACTTC.